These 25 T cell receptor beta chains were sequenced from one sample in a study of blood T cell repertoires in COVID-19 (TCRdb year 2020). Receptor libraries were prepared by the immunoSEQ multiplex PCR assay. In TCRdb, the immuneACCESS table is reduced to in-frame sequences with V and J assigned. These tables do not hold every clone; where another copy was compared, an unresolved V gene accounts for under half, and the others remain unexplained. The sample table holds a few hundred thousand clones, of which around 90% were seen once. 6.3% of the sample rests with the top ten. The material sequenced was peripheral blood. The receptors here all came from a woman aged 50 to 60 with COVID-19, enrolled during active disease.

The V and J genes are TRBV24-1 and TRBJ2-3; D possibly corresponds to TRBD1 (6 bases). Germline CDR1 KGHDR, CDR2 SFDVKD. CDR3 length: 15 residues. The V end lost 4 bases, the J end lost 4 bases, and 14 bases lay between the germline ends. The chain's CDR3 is CATSESSGVPDTQYF. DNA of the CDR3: TGTGCCACCAGTGAGTCGTCAGGGGTCCCAGATACGCAGTATTTT.

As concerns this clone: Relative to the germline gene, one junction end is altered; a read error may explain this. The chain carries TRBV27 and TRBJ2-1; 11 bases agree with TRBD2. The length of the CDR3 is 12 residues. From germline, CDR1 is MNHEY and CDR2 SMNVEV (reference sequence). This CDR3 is CATSGSGNEQFF. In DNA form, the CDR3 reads TGCGCAACTAGCGGGAGTGGAAATGAGCAGTTCTTC.

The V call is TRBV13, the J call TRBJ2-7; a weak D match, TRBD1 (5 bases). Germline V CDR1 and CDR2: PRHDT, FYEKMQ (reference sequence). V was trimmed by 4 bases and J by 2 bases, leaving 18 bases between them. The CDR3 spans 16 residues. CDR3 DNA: TGTGCCAGCAGCTCGCTCTGGACATCCCGGACCTACGAGCAGTACTTC. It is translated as CASSSLWTSRTYEQYF. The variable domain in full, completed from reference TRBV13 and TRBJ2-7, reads AAGVIQSPRHLIKEKRETATLKCYPIPRHDTVYWYQQGPGQDPQFLISFYEKMQSDKGSIPDRFSAQQFSDYHSELNMSSLELGDSALYFCASSSLWTSRTYEQYFGPGTRLTVT.

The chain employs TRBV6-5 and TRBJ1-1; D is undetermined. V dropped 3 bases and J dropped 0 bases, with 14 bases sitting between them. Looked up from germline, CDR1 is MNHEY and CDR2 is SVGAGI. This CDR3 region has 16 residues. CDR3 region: CASSYHGFSMNTEAFF. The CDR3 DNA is TGTGCCAGCAGTTATCACGGGTTTTCCATGAACACTGAAGCTTTCTTT.

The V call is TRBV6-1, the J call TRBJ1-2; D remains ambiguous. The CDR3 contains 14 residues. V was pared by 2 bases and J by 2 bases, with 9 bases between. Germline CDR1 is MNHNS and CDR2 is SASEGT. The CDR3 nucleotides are TGTGCCAGCAGTGAATGGTCCAGAAACTATGGCTACACCTTC. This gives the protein CASSEWSRNYGYTF.

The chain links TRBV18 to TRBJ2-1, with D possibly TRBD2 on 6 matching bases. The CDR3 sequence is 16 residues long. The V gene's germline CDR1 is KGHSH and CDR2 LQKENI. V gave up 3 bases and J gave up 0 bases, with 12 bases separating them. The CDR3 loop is CASSPKLASSYNEQFF. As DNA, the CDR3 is TGTGCCAGCTCACCGAAACTAGCAAGCTCCTACAATGAGCAGTTCTTC.

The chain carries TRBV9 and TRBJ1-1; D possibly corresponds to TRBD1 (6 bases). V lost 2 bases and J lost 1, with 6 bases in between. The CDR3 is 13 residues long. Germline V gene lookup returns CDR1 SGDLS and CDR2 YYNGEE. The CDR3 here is CASSVTGNTEAFF. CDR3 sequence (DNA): TGTGCCAGCAGCGTGACAGGGAACACTGAAGCTTTCTTT.

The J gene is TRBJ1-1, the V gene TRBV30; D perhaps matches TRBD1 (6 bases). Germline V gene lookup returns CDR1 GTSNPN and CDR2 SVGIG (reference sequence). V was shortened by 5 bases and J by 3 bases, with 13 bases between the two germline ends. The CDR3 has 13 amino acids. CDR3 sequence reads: CAWHGQFYTEAFF. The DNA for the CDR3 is TGTGCCTGGCACGGACAGTTTTACACTGAAGCTTTCTTT. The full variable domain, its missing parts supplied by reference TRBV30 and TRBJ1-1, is SQTIHQWPATLVQPVGSPLSLECTVEGTSNPNLYWYRQAAGRGLQLLFYSVGIGQISSEVPQNLSASRPQDRQFILSSKKLLLSDSGFYLCAWHGQFYTEAFFGQGTRLTVV.

The CDR3, as DNA: TGTGCTAGTGGTTTGAAACGGACAGATTATAGCAATCAGCCCCAGCATTTT. Translation gives CASGLKRTDYSNQPQHF. The rearrangement joins TRBV12-5 to TRBJ1-5; D is perhaps TRBD1 (6 bases). Trimming left V 2 bases short and J 0 bases short, with 14 bases between. The CDR3 length is 17 residues. Germline loops: CDR1 LGHNT, CDR2 FRNRAP.

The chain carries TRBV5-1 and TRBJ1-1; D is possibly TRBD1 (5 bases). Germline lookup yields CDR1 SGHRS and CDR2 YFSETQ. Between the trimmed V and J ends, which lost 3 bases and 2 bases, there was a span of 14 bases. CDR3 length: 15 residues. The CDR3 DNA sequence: TGCGCCAGCAGCTCCCGACAGCTACTAAACACTGAAGCTTTCTTT. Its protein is CASSSRQLLNTEAFF. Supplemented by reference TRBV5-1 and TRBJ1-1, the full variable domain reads KAGVTQTPRYLIKTRGQQVTLSCSPISGHRSVSWYQQTPGQGLQFLFEYFSETQRNKGNFPGRFSGRQFSNSRSEMNVSTLELGDSALYLCASSSRQLLNTEAFFGQGTRLTVV.

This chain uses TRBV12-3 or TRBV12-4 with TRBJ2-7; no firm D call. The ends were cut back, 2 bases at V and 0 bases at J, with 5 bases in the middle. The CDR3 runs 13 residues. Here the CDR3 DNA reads TGTGCCAGCAGTTTACTTAGCTCCTACGAGCAGTACTTC. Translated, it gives CASSLLSSYEQYF.

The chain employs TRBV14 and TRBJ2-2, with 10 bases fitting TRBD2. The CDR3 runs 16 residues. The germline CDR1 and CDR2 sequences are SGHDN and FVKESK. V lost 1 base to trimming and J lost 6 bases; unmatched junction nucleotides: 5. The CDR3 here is CASSQVAGGSAGELFF. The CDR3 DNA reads TGTGCCAGCAGCCAAGTAGCGGGAGGCTCCGCCGGGGAGCTGTTTTTT. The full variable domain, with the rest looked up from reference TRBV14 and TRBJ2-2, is EAGVTQFPSHSVIEKGQTVTLRCDPISGHDNLYWYRRVMGKEIKFLLHFVKESKQDESGMPNNRFLAERTGGTYSTLKVQPAELEDSGVYFCASSQVAGGSAGELFFGEGSRLTVL.

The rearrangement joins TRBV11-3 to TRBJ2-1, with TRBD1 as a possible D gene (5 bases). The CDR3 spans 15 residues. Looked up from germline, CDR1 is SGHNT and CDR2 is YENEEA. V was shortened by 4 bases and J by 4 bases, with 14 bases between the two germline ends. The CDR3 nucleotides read TGTGCCAGCAGCTCAAAAACAAAGGGGTACAATGAGCAGTTCTTC. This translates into CASSSKTKGYNEQFF.

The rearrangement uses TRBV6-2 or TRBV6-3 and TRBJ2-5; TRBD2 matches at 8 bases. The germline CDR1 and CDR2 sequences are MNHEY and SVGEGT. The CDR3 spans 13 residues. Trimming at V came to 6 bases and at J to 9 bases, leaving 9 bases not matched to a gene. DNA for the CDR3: TGTGCCAGCAGCCCACGGGAGGGAGCCCCCCAGTACTTC. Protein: CASSPREGAPQYF.

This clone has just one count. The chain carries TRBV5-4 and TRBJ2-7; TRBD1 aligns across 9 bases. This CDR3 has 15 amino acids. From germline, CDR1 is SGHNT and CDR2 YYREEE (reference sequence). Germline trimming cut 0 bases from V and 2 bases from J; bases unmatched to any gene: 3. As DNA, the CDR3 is TGTGCCAGCAGCTTGGTAGGGGACAGGGCCTACGAGCAGTACTTC. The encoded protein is CASSLVGDRAYEQYF.

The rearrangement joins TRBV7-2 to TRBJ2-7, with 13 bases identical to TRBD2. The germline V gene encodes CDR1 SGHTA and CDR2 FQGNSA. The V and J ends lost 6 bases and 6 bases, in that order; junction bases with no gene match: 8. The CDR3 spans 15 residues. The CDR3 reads CASSPGLAGVLEQYF. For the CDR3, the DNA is TGTGCCAGCAGTCCCGGACTAGCGGGAGTCCTCGAGCAGTACTTC.

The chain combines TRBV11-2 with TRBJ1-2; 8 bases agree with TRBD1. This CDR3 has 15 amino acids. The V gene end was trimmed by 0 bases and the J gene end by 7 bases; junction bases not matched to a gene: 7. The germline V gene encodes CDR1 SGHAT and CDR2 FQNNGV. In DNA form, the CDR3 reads TGTGCCAGCAGCTTAGAGGCCAGGGGGCTTGGTGGCTACACCTTC. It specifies CASSLEARGLGGYTF. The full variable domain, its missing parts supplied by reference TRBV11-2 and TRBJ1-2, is EAGVAQSPRYKIIEKRQSVAFWCNPISGHATLYWYQQILGQGPKLLIQFQNNGVVDDSQLPKDRFSAERLKGVDSTLKIQPAKLEDSAVYLCASSLEARGLGGYTFGSGTRLTVV.

DNA of the CDR3: TGTGCCAGCTCAGCACGAACGGGACAGAACACCGGGGAGCTGTTTTTT. This translates into CASSARTGQNTGELFF. The rearrangement links TRBV18 to TRBJ2-2, with TRBD1 as a possible D gene (6 bases). Trimming cost V 5 bases and J 1 base, with 14 bases left between them. CDR1 and CDR2 from the germline V gene are KGHSH and LQKENI. The CDR3 extends over 16 amino acids.

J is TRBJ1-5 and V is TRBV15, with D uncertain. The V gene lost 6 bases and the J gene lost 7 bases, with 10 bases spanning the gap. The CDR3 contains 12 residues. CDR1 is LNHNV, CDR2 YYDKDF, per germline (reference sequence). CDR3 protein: CATSRGPQPQHF. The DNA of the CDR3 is TGTGCCACCAGTCGGGGTCCCCAGCCCCAGCATTTT.

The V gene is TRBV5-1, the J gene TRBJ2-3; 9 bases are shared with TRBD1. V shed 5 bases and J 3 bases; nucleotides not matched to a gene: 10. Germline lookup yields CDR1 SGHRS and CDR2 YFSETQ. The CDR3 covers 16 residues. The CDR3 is CASSRSGTGYTDTQYF. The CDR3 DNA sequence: TGCGCCAGCAGTAGAAGCGGGACAGGGTATACAGATACGCAGTATTTT.

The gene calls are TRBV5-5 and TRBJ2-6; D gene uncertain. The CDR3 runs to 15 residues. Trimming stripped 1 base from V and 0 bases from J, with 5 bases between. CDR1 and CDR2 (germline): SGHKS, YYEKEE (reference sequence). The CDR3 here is CASSLQHSGANVLTF. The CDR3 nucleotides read TGTGCCAGCAGCTTGCAACACTCTGGGGCCAACGTCCTGACTTTC.

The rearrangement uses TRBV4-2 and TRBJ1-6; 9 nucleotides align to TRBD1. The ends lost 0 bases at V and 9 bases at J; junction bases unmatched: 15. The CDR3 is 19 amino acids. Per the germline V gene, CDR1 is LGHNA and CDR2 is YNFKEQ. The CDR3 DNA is TGTGCCAGCAGCCAAGATGAGTACAGGGGGCGTTTCTCGATTTCACCCCTCCACTTT. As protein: CASSQDEYRGRFSISPLHF.

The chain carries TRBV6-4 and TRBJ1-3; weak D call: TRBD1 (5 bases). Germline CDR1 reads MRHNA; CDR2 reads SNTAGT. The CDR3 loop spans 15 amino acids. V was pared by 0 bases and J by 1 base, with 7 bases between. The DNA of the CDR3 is TGTGCCAGCAGTGACTCTAGACAGTCTGGAAACACCATATATTTT. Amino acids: CASSDSRQSGNTIYF.

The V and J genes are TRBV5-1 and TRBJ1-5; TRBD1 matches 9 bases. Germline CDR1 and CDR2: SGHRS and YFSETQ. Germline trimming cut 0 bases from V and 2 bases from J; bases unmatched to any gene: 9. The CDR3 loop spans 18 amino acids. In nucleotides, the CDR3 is TGCGCCAGCAGCTTGGCTTCAACAGGGGGCTGGGGCAATCAGCCCCAGCATTTT. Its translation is CASSLASTGGWGNQPQHF.

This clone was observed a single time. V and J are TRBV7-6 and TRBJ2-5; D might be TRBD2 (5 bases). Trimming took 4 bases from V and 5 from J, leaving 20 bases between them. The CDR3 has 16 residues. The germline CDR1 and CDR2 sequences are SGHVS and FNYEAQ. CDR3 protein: CASSSGRAGPGETQYF. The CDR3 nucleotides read TGTGCCAGCAGCTCGGGAAGAGCAGGTCCTGGGGAGACCCAGTACTTC.